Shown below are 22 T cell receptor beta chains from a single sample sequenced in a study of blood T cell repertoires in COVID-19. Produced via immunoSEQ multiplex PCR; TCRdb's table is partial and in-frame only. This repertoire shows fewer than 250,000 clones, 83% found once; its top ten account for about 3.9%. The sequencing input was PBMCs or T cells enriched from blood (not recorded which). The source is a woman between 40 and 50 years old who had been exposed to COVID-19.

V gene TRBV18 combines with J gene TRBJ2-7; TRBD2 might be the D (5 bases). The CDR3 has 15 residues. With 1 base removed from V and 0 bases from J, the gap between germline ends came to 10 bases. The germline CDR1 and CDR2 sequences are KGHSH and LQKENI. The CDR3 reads CASSPQGDSSYEQYF. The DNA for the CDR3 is TGTGCCAGCTCACCACAGGGAGATAGCTCCTACGAGCAGTACTTC.

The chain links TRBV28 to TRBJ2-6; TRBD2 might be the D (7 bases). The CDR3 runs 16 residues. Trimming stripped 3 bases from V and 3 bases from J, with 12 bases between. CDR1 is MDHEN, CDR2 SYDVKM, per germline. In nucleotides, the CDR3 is TGTGCCAGCAGTTTGTCGGGGGGCTTTGGGGCCAACGTCCTGACTTTC. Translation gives CASSLSGGFGANVLTF.

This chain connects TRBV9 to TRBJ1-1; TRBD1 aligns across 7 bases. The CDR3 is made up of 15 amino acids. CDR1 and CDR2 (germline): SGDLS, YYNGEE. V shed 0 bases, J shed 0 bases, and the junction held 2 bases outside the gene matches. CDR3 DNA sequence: TGTGCCAGCAGCGTAGACAGGGGAGTGAACACTGAAGCTTTCTTT. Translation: CASSVDRGVNTEAFF.

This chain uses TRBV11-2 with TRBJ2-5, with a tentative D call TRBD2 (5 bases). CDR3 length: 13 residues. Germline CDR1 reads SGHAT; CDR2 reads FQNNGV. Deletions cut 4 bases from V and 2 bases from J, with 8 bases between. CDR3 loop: CASSSVAQETQYF. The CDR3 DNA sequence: TGTGCCAGCAGCTCAGTAGCGCAAGAGACCCAGTACTTC.

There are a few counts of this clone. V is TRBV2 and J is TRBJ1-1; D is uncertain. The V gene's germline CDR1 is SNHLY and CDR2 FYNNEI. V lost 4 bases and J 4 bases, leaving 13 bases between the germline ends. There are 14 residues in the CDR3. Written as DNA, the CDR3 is TGTGCCAGCAGTGCTGAGGGAGGGAGCACTGAAGCTTTCTTT. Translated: CASSAEGGSTEAFF.

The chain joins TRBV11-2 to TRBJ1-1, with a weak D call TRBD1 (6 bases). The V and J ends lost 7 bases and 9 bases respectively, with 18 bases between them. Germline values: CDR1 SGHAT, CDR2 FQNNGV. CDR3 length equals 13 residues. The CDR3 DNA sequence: TGTGCCAGCACCGAAGGGAGAACAGGGAAAGCTTTCTTT. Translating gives CASTEGRTGKAFF.

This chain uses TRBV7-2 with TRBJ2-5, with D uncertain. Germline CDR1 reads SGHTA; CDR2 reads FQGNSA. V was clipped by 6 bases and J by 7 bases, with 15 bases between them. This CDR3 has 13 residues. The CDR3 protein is CASSVMRSGTQYF. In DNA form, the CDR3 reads TGTGCCAGCAGTGTCATGCGTTCTGGGACCCAGTACTTC. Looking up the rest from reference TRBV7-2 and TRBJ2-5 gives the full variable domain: GAGVSQSPSNKVTEKGKDVELRCDPISGHTALYWYRQSLGQGLEFLIYFQGNSAPDKSGLPSDRFSAERTGGSVSTLTIQRTQQEDSAVYLCASSVMRSGTQYFGPGTRLLVL.

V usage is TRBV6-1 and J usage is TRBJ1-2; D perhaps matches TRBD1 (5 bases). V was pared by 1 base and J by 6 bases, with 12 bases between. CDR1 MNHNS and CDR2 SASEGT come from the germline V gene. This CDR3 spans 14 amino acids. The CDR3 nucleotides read TGTGCCAGCAGTGAAGGGGGGGGTAAAGATGGCTACACCTTC. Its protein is CASSEGGGKDGYTF.

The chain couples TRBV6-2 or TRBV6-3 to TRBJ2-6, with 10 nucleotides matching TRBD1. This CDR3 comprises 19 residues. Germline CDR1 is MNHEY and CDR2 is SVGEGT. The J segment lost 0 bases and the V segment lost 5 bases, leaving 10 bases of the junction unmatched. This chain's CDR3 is CASSPLARDRGSGANVLTF. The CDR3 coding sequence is TGTGCCAGCAGTCCCCTCGCTCGGGACAGGGGCTCTGGGGCCAACGTCCTGACTTTC.

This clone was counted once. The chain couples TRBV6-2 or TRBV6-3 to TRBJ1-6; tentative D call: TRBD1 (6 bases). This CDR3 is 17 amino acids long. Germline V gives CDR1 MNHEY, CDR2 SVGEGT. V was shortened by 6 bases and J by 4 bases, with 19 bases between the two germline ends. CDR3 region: CASSRELGGRYNSPLHF. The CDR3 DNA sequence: TGTGCCAGCAGCCGAGAGCTAGGGGGAAGATATAATTCACCCCTCCACTTT.

CDR3 DNA: TGTGCCAGTAGTATAGCCCTACCTAGCGGGGGGAGGTATGAGCAGTTCTTC. As protein: CASSIALPSGGRYEQFF. V is TRBV19 and J is TRBJ2-1; TRBD2 agrees at 11 bases. The CDR3 has 17 amino acids. The germline V gene has CDR1 LNHDA and CDR2 SQIVND (reference sequence). V shed 1 base and J 8 bases; nucleotides not matched to a gene: 10.

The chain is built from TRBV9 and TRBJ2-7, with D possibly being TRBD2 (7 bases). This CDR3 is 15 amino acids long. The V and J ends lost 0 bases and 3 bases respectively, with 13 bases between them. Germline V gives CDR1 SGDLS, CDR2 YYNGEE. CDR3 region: CASSVDGRGHYEQYF. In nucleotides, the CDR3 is TGTGCCAGCAGCGTAGATGGGCGGGGGCACTACGAGCAGTACTTC.

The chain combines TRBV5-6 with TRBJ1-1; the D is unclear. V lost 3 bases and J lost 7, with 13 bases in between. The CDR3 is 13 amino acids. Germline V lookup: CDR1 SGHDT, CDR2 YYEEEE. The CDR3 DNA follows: TGTGCCAGCAGCTGGGCGTCGGCGTTTGAAGCTTTCTTT. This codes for CASSWASAFEAFF.

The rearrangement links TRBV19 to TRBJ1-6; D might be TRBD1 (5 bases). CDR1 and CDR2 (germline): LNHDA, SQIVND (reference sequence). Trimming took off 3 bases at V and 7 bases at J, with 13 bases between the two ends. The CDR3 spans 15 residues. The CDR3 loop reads CASSIEGTLNSPLHF. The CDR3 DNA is TGTGCCAGTAGTATTGAAGGGACTCTGAATTCACCCCTCCACTTT.

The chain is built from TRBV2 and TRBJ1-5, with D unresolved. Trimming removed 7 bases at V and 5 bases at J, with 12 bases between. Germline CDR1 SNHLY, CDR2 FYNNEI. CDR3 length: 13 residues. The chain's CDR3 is CASMDSRDQPQHF. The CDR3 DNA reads TGTGCCAGCATGGACTCCAGAGATCAGCCCCAGCATTTT.

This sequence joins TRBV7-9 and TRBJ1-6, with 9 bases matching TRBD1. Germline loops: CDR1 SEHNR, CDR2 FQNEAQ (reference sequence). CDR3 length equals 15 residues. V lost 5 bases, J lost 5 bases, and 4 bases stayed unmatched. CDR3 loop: CASSTRDRDNSPLHF. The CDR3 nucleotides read TGTGCCAGCAGCACCCGGGACAGGGATAATTCACCCCTCCACTTT.

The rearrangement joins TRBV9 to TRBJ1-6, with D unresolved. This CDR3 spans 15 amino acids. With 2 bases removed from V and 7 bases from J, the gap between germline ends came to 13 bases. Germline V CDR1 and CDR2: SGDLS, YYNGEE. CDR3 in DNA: TGTGCCAGCAGCGTCAACACGGCGGGGAATTCACCCCTCCACTTT. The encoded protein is CASSVNTAGNSPLHF.

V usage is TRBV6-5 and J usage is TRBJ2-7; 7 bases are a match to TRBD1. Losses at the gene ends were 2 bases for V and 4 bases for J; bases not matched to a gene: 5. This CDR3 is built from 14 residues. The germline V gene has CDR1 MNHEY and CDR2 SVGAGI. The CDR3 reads CASSYLGTEYEQYF. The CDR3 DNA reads TGTGCCAGCAGTTACCTCGGGACAGAGTACGAGCAGTACTTC.

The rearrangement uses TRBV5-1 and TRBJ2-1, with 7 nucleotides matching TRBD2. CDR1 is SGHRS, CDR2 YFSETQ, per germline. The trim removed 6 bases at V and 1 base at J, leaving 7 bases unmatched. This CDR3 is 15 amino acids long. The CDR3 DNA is TGCGCCAGCACTGATGGGCGGGGGTCCTACAATGAGCAGTTCTTC. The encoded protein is CASTDGRGSYNEQFF.

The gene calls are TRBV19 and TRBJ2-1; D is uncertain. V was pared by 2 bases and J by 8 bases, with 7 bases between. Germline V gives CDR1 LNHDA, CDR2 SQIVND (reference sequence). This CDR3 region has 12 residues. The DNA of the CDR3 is TGTGCCAGTAGTATACCGCCGGATGAGCAGTTCTTC. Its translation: CASSIPPDEQFF. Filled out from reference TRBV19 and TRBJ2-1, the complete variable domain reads DGGITQSPKYLFRKEGQNVTLSCEQNLNHDAMYWYRQDPGQGLRLIYYSQIVNDFQKGDIAEGYSVSREKKESFPLTVTSAQKNPTAFYLCASSIPPDEQFFGPGTRLTVL.

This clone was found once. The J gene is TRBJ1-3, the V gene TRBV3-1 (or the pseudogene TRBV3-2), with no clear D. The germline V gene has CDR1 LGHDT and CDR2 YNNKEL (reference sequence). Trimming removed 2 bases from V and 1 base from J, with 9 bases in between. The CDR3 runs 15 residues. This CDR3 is CASSQRSPSGNTIYF. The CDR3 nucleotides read TGTGCCAGCAGCCAACGGAGCCCGTCTGGAAACACCATATATTTT.

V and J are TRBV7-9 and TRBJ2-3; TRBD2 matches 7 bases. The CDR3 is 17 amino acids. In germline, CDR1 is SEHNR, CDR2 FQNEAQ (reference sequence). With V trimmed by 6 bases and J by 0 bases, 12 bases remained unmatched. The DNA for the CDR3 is TGTGCCAGCAGGACAAACCTAGCGGACATCAGCACAGATACGCAGTATTTT. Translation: CASRTNLADISTDTQYF.